This is a list of T cell receptor beta chains from one sample in a study of breast tumors, draining lymph nodes, adjacent tissues. Each CDR3 protein is one row after TCRdb ran MiXCR on the multiplex PCR reads. The sample lists some 38,000 distinct CDR3 sequences, 36% seen once, with 11% in the top ten. Sequenced sample: breast tumor tissue. The receptors stem from a female donor with breast cancer. Some clones in this sample may be carry-over from other donors' samples. Both conserved end residues are part of each CDR3. Each record gives: clone size, J gene, D gene, V gene, CDR3 DNA, CDR3 protein. The D gene is left open where the match is weak. Size is stated for part of the rows, as once, few or many counts, or as a class when the clone is expanded.

many TRBJ2-7 TRBD2 TRBV5-1 TGCGCCAGCAGGCTAGCGGGAGCCTCCTCCTACGAGCAGTACTTC CASRLAGASSYEQYF
many TRBJ2-1 . TRBV6-2/TRBV6-3 TGTGCCAGCAGTTACTCCCCTCAGGGGAGCAATGAGCAGTTCTTC CASSYSPQGSNEQFF
many TRBJ2-7 TRBD2 TRBV7-2 TGTGCCAGCAGCTTCCTAGCGGGAGGACCCTCCTACGAGCAGTACTTC CASSFLAGGPSYEQYF
. TRBJ2-7 . TRBV5-6 TGTGCCAGCAGCTTGGGGGGGAAGGACTACGAGCAGTACTTC CASSLGGKDYEQYF
many TRBJ1-5 . TRBV6-1 TGTGCCAGCAAAGGGGGTCGTAGCAATCAGCCCCAGCATTTT CASKGGRSNQPQHF
. TRBJ1-4 . TRBV18 TGTGCCAGCTCACGGGGCTTTGGTGAAAAACTGTTTTTT CASSRGFGEKLFF
many TRBJ2-5 TRBD2 TRBV2 TGTGCCAGCAGTGAGGGCCTAGCGGGTTCCCAAGAGACCCAGTACTTC CASSEGLAGSQETQYF
many TRBJ2-1 TRBD1 TRBV7-9 TGTGCCAGCAGCTCCGGACAGGGCCCCTACAATGAGCAGTTCTTC CASSSGQGPYNEQFF
many TRBJ2-3 TRBD2 TRBV24-1 TGTGCCACCAGTGATCGACTAGCGCCTAGCACAGATACGCAGTATTTT CATSDRLAPSTDTQYF
many TRBJ2-3 TRBD2 TRBV11-2 TGTGCCAGCAGCTTATCGGGACTAGCGGGAGCGGATACGCAGTATTTT CASSLSGLAGADTQYF